The 21 T cell receptor beta chains in this list originate from one sample, sequenced in a study of blood T cell repertoires in COVID-19 (dated by TCRdb to the early 2020s). To prepare the library, the immunoSEQ multiplex PCR assay was applied. This is the immuneACCESS table as TCRdb keeps it, with only in-frame sequences that have V and J called. A part of the clones is gone; compared with another copy, unresolved V genes explain less than half, and the rest is unexplained. Present in this sample are roughly 120,000 clones, around 81% of which were seen just once. The biggest ten clones account for about 2.1% of the sample. Sequencing input: peripheral blood. These receptors all come from a man aged 70-80 years with acute or convalescent COVID-19.

J is TRBJ2-5 and V is TRBV19; 13 nucleotides align to TRBD2. V was pared by 3 bases and J by 3 bases, with 4 bases of the junction left unmatched. Looked up from germline, CDR1 is LNHDA and CDR2 is SQIVND (reference sequence). This CDR3 has 16 residues. The CDR3 DNA sequence: TGTGCCAGTAGTATGTGGGGACTAGCGGGGAAAGAGACCCAGTACTTC. Its translation is CASSMWGLAGKETQYF.

The chain is built from TRBV19 and TRBJ2-7; TRBD1 might be the D (6 bases). Trimming stripped 3 bases from V and 3 bases from J, with 12 bases between. In germline, CDR1 is LNHDA, CDR2 SQIVND (reference sequence). The CDR3 totals 14 residues. The CDR3, as DNA: TGTGCCAGTAGTATTGGACAGCTAAACTACGAGCAGTACTTC. The encoded protein is CASSIGQLNYEQYF.

The chain has TRBV6-5 and TRBJ1-1, with 8 bases that match TRBD1. This CDR3 comprises 14 residues. The V and J ends lost 4 bases and 4 bases, in that order; junction bases with no gene match: 5. The germline V gene has CDR1 MNHEY and CDR2 SVGAGI. The CDR3 nucleotides are TGTGCCAGCAGTTTGGACAGGGTGGTCACTGAAGCTTTCTTT. It yields the protein CASSLDRVVTEAFF.

The chain couples TRBV5-1 to TRBJ2-2; a weak D match, TRBD2 (5 bases). From germline, CDR1 is SGHRS and CDR2 YFSETQ. Trimming left V 4 bases short and J 0 bases short, with 13 bases between. CDR3 length equals 16 residues. The CDR3 reads CASSIAGPTNTGELFF. As DNA, the CDR3 is TGCGCCAGCAGCATCGCGGGCCCTACGAACACCGGGGAGCTGTTTTTT.

This clone occurred once. This sequence joins TRBV10-3 and TRBJ2-5; D might be TRBD1 (5 bases). This CDR3 has 16 residues. The germline V and J ends were trimmed by 0 bases and 3 bases, with 14 bases remaining between them. Germline-derived CDR1 and CDR2 are ENHRY and SYGVKD. This chain's CDR3 is CAISESRVAREETQYF. CDR3 in DNA: TGTGCCATCAGTGAGTCTAGGGTTGCCAGGGAAGAGACCCAGTACTTC.

The gene calls are TRBV2 and TRBJ1-4, with D hard to call. Germline loops: CDR1 SNHLY, CDR2 FYNNEI. V shed 5 bases and J shed 4 bases, with 8 bases lying between them. The CDR3 covers 13 residues. In DNA, the CDR3 is TGTGCCAGCAGTTCTCCGGGTAATGAAAAACTGTTTTTT. Protein sequence: CASSSPGNEKLFF.

The chain employs TRBV4-2 and TRBJ1-2; D perhaps matches TRBD1 (6 bases). The germline V and J ends were trimmed by 1 base and 1 base, with 10 bases remaining between them. This CDR3 contains 15 residues. Germline V gives CDR1 LGHNA, CDR2 YNFKEQ. CDR3 DNA sequence: TGTGCCAGCAGCCAAGGAGGGGGGGATAACTATGGCTACACCTTC. Its translation is CASSQGGGDNYGYTF.

The rearrangement links TRBV6-5 to TRBJ1-2; tentatively, D is TRBD1 (5 bases). The germline CDR1 and CDR2 sequences are MNHEY and SVGAGI. The CDR3 spans 13 residues. The V gene lost 7 bases and the J gene lost 5 bases, with 14 bases spanning the gap. CDR3 region: CASTGGRMYGYTF. In nucleotides, the CDR3 is TGTGCCAGCACCGGGGGTAGAATGTATGGCTACACCTTC.

The chain carries TRBV19 and TRBJ2-4; 12 bases align to TRBD2. Unmatched junction bases numbered 4, after V lost 8 bases and J lost 8 bases. Germline V lookup: CDR1 LNHDA, CDR2 SQIVND (reference sequence). CDR3 length: 13 amino acids. This chain's CDR3 is CASRTSGAHIQYF. The CDR3 bases are TGTGCCAGTCGGACTAGCGGGGCTCACATTCAGTACTTC.

The chain uses TRBV5-6 and TRBJ2-5, with a weak D call TRBD1 (5 bases). Germline CDR1 reads SGHDT; CDR2 reads YYEEEE. Deletions cut 1 base from V and 2 bases from J, with 9 bases between. The CDR3 loop spans 14 amino acids. For the CDR3, the DNA is TGTGCCAGCAGCTTGAGACAGATTCAAGAGACCCAGTACTTC. Protein product: CASSLRQIQETQYF.

This rearrangement joins TRBV27 to TRBJ2-6; TRBD1 matches at 10 bases. J gave up 3 bases and V 7 bases, and 15 bases lay outside the gene matches. There are 19 residues in the CDR3. Germline CDR1 and CDR2: MNHEY and SMNVEV (reference sequence). The CDR3 loop reads CASNWLTGGLDSGANVLTF. The CDR3 DNA is TGTGCCAGCAATTGGCTGACAGGGGGCCTTGATAGTGGGGCCAACGTCCTGACTTTC.

The CDR3 DNA reads as TGTGCCAGCAGTTTAGGTGGGGCCCACACTGAAGCTTTCTTT. Amino acid sequence: CASSLGGAHTEAFF. The chain employs TRBV28 and TRBJ1-1, with TRBD1 as a possible D gene (5 bases). The CDR3 spans 14 residues. The germline V gene encodes CDR1 MDHEN and CDR2 SYDVKM. V was trimmed by 2 bases and J by 3 bases, leaving 10 bases between them. The variable domain in full, with the rest retrieved from reference TRBV28 and TRBJ1-1, is DVKVTQSSRYLVKRTGEKVFLECVQDMDHENMFWYRQDPGLGLRLIYFSYDVKMKEKGDIPEGYSVSREKKERFSLILESASTNQTSMYLCASSLGGAHTEAFFGQGTRLTVV.

This clone was seen a single time. The chain carries TRBV12-5 and TRBJ1-5, with unresolved D. This CDR3 contains 19 residues. Per the germline V gene, CDR1 is LGHNT and CDR2 is FRNRAP. V gave up 7 bases and J gave up 5 bases, with 30 bases separating them. CDR3 DNA sequence: TGTGCTAGTGTTCTCACCCCCTTTGCAGGCAGGAGGGTAGATCAGCCCCAGCATTTT. Protein sequence: CASVLTPFAGRRVDQPQHF.

In its sample, this clone was seen once. The V and J genes are TRBV19 and TRBJ2-7; maybe TRBD1 (6 bases). The V end lost 2 bases, the J end lost 6 bases, and 17 bases lay between the germline ends. CDR3 length: 15 amino acids. Looked up from germline, CDR1 is LNHDA and CDR2 is SQIVND (reference sequence). CDR3 nucleotides: TGTGCCAGTAGTATACTAGGGCAGGGGATGGGCGAGCAGTACTTC. Encoded protein: CASSILGQGMGEQYF.

The rearrangement joins TRBV7-2 to TRBJ2-3, with D tentatively TRBD1 (5 bases). The CDR3 extends over 14 amino acids. Germline assignment: CDR1 SGHTA and CDR2 FQGNSA. V gave up 2 bases and J gave up 4 bases, with 10 bases separating them. CDR3 DNA sequence: TGTGCCAGCAGCTTAAGTGGGGCCGCAGATACGCAGTATTTT. As protein: CASSLSGAADTQYF.

In DNA, the CDR3 is TGTGCCAGCAGACCCCCGGGGGACAGGGGTTACGAGCAGTACTTC. Its protein is CASRPPGDRGYEQYF. V gene TRBV6-5 combines with J gene TRBJ2-7; 10 nucleotides match TRBD1. The V gene end was trimmed by 6 bases and the J gene end by 4 bases; junction bases not matched to a gene: 9. There are 15 residues in the CDR3. Per the germline V gene, CDR1 is MNHEY and CDR2 is SVGAGI.

This sequence joins TRBV2 and TRBJ2-2, with TRBD2 identical over 11 bases. V was clipped by 6 bases and J by 2 bases; unmatched bases: 5. CDR1 and CDR2 (germline): SNHLY, FYNNEI. The CDR3 is made up of 16 amino acids. The CDR3 DNA sequence: TGTGCCAGCAGCCGGGGACTAGCGGTTAACACCGGGGAGCTGTTTTTT. Its translation: CASSRGLAVNTGELFF.

The chain uses TRBV14 and TRBJ1-2; D is possibly TRBD1 (6 bases). The CDR3 extends over 14 amino acids. Trimming left V 6 bases short and J 1 base short, with 12 bases between. Germline CDR1 SGHDN, CDR2 FVKESK. The CDR3 DNA is TGTGCCAGCAGTCCGGGACAAAGTAACTATGGCTACACCTTC. Encoded protein: CASSPGQSNYGYTF.

The V gene is TRBV5-1, the J gene TRBJ1-1; 7 nucleotides line up with TRBD1. Trimming cost V 6 bases and J 1 base; bases outside gene matches: 6. The germline CDR1 and CDR2 sequences are SGHRS and YFSETQ. This CDR3 spans 14 amino acids. The CDR3: CASMAGQPNTEAFF. CDR3 DNA: TGCGCCAGCATGGCGGGACAGCCGAACACTGAAGCTTTCTTT.

The rearrangement links TRBV3-1 (or the pseudogene TRBV3-2) to TRBJ1-5; 7 bases agree with TRBD1. Trimming at V came to 2 bases and at J to 5 bases, leaving 6 bases not matched to a gene. In germline, CDR1 is LGHDT, CDR2 YNNKEL (reference sequence). CDR3 length equals 15 residues. Written as DNA, the CDR3 is TGTGCCAGCAGCCAATCCGGGACAGTATATCAGCCCCAGCATTTT. Protein sequence: CASSQSGTVYQPQHF.

J is TRBJ1-2 and V is TRBV6-5, with D hard to call. CDR3 length equals 11 residues. Trimming stripped 6 bases from V and 8 bases from J, with 10 bases between. CDR1 is MNHEY, CDR2 SVGAGI, per germline. The DNA for the CDR3 is TGTGCCAGCAGACGACTAGGGGGCTACACCTTC. It encodes CASRRLGGYTF.